This entry lists 20 T cell receptor beta chains sequenced from one sample in a study of blood T cell repertoires in COVID-19. Assay: immunoSEQ multiplex PCR; the TCRdb copy retains only in-frame clones and omits some. The repertoire consists of 200,000 to 250,000 clones, with 70% to 90% occurring once and the leading ten covering around 3.5%. Sequencing was performed on PBMCs or T cells enriched from blood (not recorded which). The receptors come from a woman in her forties with acute COVID-19.

The V gene is TRBV19, the J gene TRBJ2-7; 11 bases map to TRBD2. This CDR3 is built from 14 residues. J lost 4 bases, V lost 5 bases, and 4 bases had no gene match. Germline CDR1 and CDR2: LNHDA and SQIVND (reference sequence). CDR3 protein: CASSVTSGSYEQYV. DNA for the CDR3: TGTGCCAGTAGTGTAACTAGCGGGAGTTACGAGCAGTACGTC.

This chain joins TRBV3-1 (or the pseudogene TRBV3-2) and TRBJ2-2, with 9 bases fitting TRBD1. The trim removed 1 base at V and 4 bases at J, leaving 7 bases unmatched. Germline CDR1 and CDR2: LGHDT and YNNKEL (reference sequence). This CDR3 has 17 amino acids. The CDR3 sequence: CASSQGVGTGPTGELFF. Here the CDR3 DNA reads TGTGCCAGCAGCCAAGGCGTGGGGACAGGGCCCACCGGGGAGCTGTTTTTT.

The chain links TRBV10-1 to TRBJ1-1, with D hard to call. The V end was cut by 3 bases, the J end by 11 bases, with 16 bases between. This CDR3 spans 13 amino acids. Germline loops: CDR1 WNHNN, CDR2 SYGVQD (reference sequence). As DNA, the CDR3 is TGCGCCAGCAGTGACCCAAACAGCAACACCGCTTTCTTT. Translated, it gives CASSDPNSNTAFF.

The rearrangement uses TRBV13 and TRBJ1-2, with a possible D match to TRBD1 (6 bases). The CDR3 totals 15 residues. Germline V gives CDR1 PRHDT, CDR2 FYEKMQ (reference sequence). Trimming stripped 5 bases from V and 5 bases from J, with 18 bases between. This CDR3 is CASSPRAGAIYGYTF. The CDR3 nucleotides are TGTGCCAGCAGCCCCCGGGCAGGGGCGATATATGGCTACACCTTC.

This sequence joins TRBV29-1 and TRBJ1-2; D not resolved. CDR3 length: 11 residues. V lost 3 bases, J lost 4 bases, and 6 bases lay in between. Per germline, CDR1 SQVTM and CDR2 ANQGSEA. The CDR3, as DNA: TGCAGCGTTGACAGATTCTATGGCTACACCTTC. Protein sequence: CSVDRFYGYTF.

The chain recombines TRBV6-5 with TRBJ2-5, with D tentatively TRBD2 (7 bases). V gave up 6 bases and J gave up 7 bases, with 15 bases separating them. CDR1 and CDR2 (germline): MNHEY, SVGAGI. The CDR3 contains 13 residues. In DNA, the CDR3 is TGTGCCAGCAGATACAGGGAGGGGGGGACCCAGTACTTC. This encodes CASRYREGGTQYF.

The sample holds a few counts of this clone. The chain uses TRBV24-1 and TRBJ2-1, with 7 bases that match TRBD1. This CDR3 spans 16 amino acids. The germline V gene encodes CDR1 KGHDR and CDR2 SFDVKD. Trimming removed 4 bases from V and 2 bases from J; junction bases left unmatched: 7. DNA of the CDR3: TGTGCCACCAGTGACCCCACAGGGGTCACCTACAATGAGCAGTTCTTC. It codes for CATSDPTGVTYNEQFF.

This chain connects TRBV2 to TRBJ1-5, with 7 bases aligning to TRBD1. This CDR3 spans 14 amino acids. CDR1 is SNHLY, CDR2 FYNNEI, per germline. V shed 5 bases, J shed 7 bases, and the junction held 8 bases outside the gene matches. CDR3 loop: CASSKEAGGQPQHF. CDR3 DNA: TGTGCCAGCAGTAAGGAGGCAGGGGGACAGCCCCAGCATTTT. Variable domain in full (rest from reference TRBV2 and TRBJ1-5): EPEVTQTPSHQVTQMGQEVILRCVPISNHLYFYWYRQILGQKVEFLVSFYNNEISEKSEIFDDQFSVERPDGSNFTLKIRSTKLEDSAMYFCASSKEAGGQPQHFGDGTRLSIL.

This clone has more than one count but fewer than ten. V usage is TRBV6-6 and J usage is TRBJ2-2; 8 positions agree with TRBD1. The CDR3 has 14 amino acids. V lost 6 bases, J lost 4 bases, and 4 bases stayed unmatched. Germline CDR1 is MNHNY and CDR2 is SVGAGI (reference sequence). Here the CDR3 reads CASRLTGGTGELFF. The DNA of the CDR3 is TGTGCCAGCAGACTCACAGGGGGCACCGGGGAGCTGTTTTTT.

The gene calls are TRBV28 and TRBJ2-6; D gene unclear. Per the germline V gene, CDR1 is MDHEN and CDR2 is SYDVKM. V was cut by 5 bases and J by 4 bases, with 12 bases left in between. The CDR3 runs to 15 residues. The CDR3 nucleotides are TGTGCCAGCAGTCCCCCTTCGAGGGGGGCCAACGTCCTGACTTTC. Its protein product is CASSPPSRGANVLTF.

The V call is TRBV15, the J call TRBJ1-1; D may be TRBD1 (5 bases). V lost 0 bases and J lost 1, with 15 bases in between. The germline V gene encodes CDR1 LNHNV and CDR2 YYDKDF (reference sequence). The CDR3 has 17 residues. CDR3 in amino acids: CATSRDSAGGSNTEAFF. The CDR3 DNA sequence: TGTGCCACCAGCAGAGATTCGGCGGGGGGATCGAACACTGAAGCTTTCTTT.

V usage is TRBV11-3 and J usage is TRBJ2-1, with 8 bases fitting TRBD2. Germline V gene data show CDR1 as SGHNT and CDR2 as YENEEA. V shed 5 bases and J 8 bases; nucleotides not matched to a gene: 8. This CDR3 has 14 residues. This chain's CDR3 is CASSTVAGRDEQFF. CDR3 bases: TGTGCCAGCAGCACCGTAGCGGGGCGGGATGAGCAGTTCTTC.

The V call is TRBV27, the J call TRBJ2-1; possibly TRBD1 for D (6 bases). CDR3 length: 16 amino acids. V was clipped by 2 bases and J by 9 bases, with 20 bases between them. Germline loops: CDR1 MNHEY, CDR2 SMNVEV (reference sequence). In DNA form, the CDR3 reads TGTGCCAGCAGTTTACTACAGGGATCGTACATCGGTGAGCAGTTCTTC. Its translation is CASSLLQGSYIGEQFF.

The chain carries TRBV7-3 and TRBJ2-2; D perhaps matches TRBD1 (6 bases). Trimming removed 4 bases at V and 5 bases at J, with 11 bases between. From germline, CDR1 is SGHTA and CDR2 FQGTGA. The CDR3 is 14 amino acids. The CDR3 protein is CASSSGHITGELFF. CDR3 coding DNA: TGTGCCAGCAGCTCGGGACACATAACCGGGGAGCTGTTTTTT.

J is TRBJ1-1 and V is TRBV6-4, with 7 bases identical to TRBD1. Germline values: CDR1 MRHNA, CDR2 SNTAGT. This CDR3 spans 13 amino acids. V dropped 3 bases and J dropped 6; count of bases not matched to a gene: 4. The DNA for the CDR3 is TGTGCCAGCAGTGAATCCGACAGGGCTGAAGCTTTCTTT. It translates to CASSESDRAEAFF.

This clone was found a few times. The rearrangement links TRBV7-2 to TRBJ2-3; 8 bases fit TRBD2. Germline CDR1 reads SGHTA; CDR2 reads FQGNSA. The CDR3 length is 16 residues. Trimming cost V 4 bases and J 4 bases; bases outside gene matches: 10. The CDR3 protein is CASSYSVAGGSDTQYF. The DNA for the CDR3 is TGTGCCAGCAGCTACTCAGTGGCGGGGGGATCAGATACGCAGTATTTT. Using reference TRBV7-2 and TRBJ2-3 for the parts outside the CDR3, the full variable domain is GAGVSQSPSNKVTEKGKDVELRCDPISGHTALYWYRQSLGQGLEFLIYFQGNSAPDKSGLPSDRFSAERTGGSVSTLTIQRTQQEDSAVYLCASSYSVAGGSDTQYFGPGTRLTVL.

The chain joins TRBV14 to TRBJ1-1; D remains unclear. Trimming left V 0 bases short and J 7 bases short, with 6 bases between. The CDR3 is 12 amino acids. The germline V gene has CDR1 SGHDN and CDR2 FVKESK. Here the CDR3 reads CASSQDSHEAFF. As DNA, the CDR3 is TGTGCCAGCAGCCAAGATTCCCATGAAGCTTTCTTT.

V usage is TRBV15 and J usage is TRBJ2-7, with D tentatively TRBD2 (5 bases). Trimming took off 0 bases at V and 6 bases at J, with 21 bases between the two ends. This CDR3 contains 17 residues. Germline-derived CDR1 and CDR2 are LNHNV and YYDKDF (reference sequence). The CDR3 spells CATSRDRVTSGLGEQYF. The CDR3 DNA reads TGTGCCACCAGCAGAGATCGGGTCACTAGTGGCCTGGGCGAGCAGTACTTC.

Regarding this clone: Other DNA sequences of this sample code for an identical CDR3. The chain links TRBV5-1 to TRBJ2-7; 7 positions agree with TRBD1. Germline loops: CDR1 SGHRS, CDR2 YFSETQ. This CDR3 is 14 amino acids long. With V trimmed by 3 bases and J by 3 bases, 6 bases remained unmatched. The CDR3 is CASSYDGTVYEQYF. CDR3 DNA: TGCGCCAGCAGCTATGATGGGACAGTCTACGAGCAGTACTTC.

The chain is built from TRBV6-5 and TRBJ2-1; tentative D call: TRBD2 (6 bases). The CDR3 has 14 residues. CDR1 is MNHEY, CDR2 SVGAGI, per germline. Trimming stripped 6 bases from V and 1 base from J, with 10 bases between. CDR3 loop: CASSGRGSYNEQFF. The DNA of the CDR3 is TGTGCCAGCAGCGGCCGGGGGTCCTACAATGAGCAGTTCTTC.